A single sample gave rise to the 13 T cell receptor beta chains below, sequenced in a study of early T cells in non-severe SARS-CoV-2 infection. TCRdb itself ran the 5' RACE reads through MiXCR, one entry per CDR3 protein. The sample includes about 40,000 distinct CDR3 sequences, 4.7% of them seen just once. The source material was whole blood. All receptors derive from an adult who was a healthcare worker with PCR-confirmed SARS-CoV-2 infection or an uninfected control (not recorded which).

This clonotype came up many times. The chain has TRBV3-1 and TRBJ1-1, with 9 bases that match TRBD1. This CDR3 has 14 amino acids. The germline CDR1 and CDR2 sequences are LGHDT and YNNKEL (reference sequence). V was clipped by 4 bases and J by 5 bases; unmatched bases: 5. The CDR3 DNA is TGTGCCAGCAGCCGCACAGGGGGCAATACTGAAGCTTTCTTT. The encoded protein is CASSRTGGNTEAFF.

This clonotype has ten or more counts. The chain joins TRBV27 to TRBJ1-2; 8 nucleotides align to TRBD1. J gave up 8 bases and V 5 bases, and 10 bases lay outside the gene matches. From germline, CDR1 is MNHEY and CDR2 SMNVEV (reference sequence). The length of the CDR3 is 14 residues. The CDR3 DNA reads as TGTGCCAGCAGTCTGGACAGGGCCCGTCGCGGCTACACCTTC. It is translated as CASSLDRARRGYTF.

The rearrangement joins TRBV2 to TRBJ1-6; 7 bases match TRBD1. CDR1 SNHLY and CDR2 FYNNEI come from the germline V gene. The ends lost 4 bases at V and 15 bases at J; junction bases unmatched: 9. The CDR3 is 13 residues long. The CDR3 region is CASSGEDRVFLHF. CDR3 in DNA: TGTGCCAGCAGTGGGGAAGACAGGGTATTCCTCCACTTT. The whole variable domain, remainder taken from reference TRBV2 and TRBJ1-6, is EPEVTQTPSHQVTQMGQEVILRCVPISNHLYFYWYRQILGQKVEFLVSFYNNEISEKSEIFDDQFSVERPDGSNFTLKIRSTKLEDSAMYFCASSGEDRVFLHFGNGTRLTVT.

This clonotype was observed a handful of times. The gene calls are TRBV20-1 and TRBJ1-5; 9 bases fit TRBD1. Germline trimming cut 2 bases from V and 4 bases from J; bases unmatched to any gene: 6. This CDR3 has 15 residues. CDR1 and CDR2 (germline): DFQATT, SNEGSKA (reference sequence). Here the CDR3 reads CSARFSGTGNQPQHF. As DNA, the CDR3 is TGCAGTGCTAGATTTTCCGGGACAGGGAATCAGCCCCAGCATTTT.

This clonotype showed up many times. The chain recombines TRBV11-2 with TRBJ1-5, with a weak D call TRBD1 (6 bases). V lost 5 bases, J lost 5 bases, and 13 bases lay in between. This CDR3 has 14 amino acids. The V gene's germline CDR1 is SGHAT and CDR2 FQNNGV. CDR3 amino acids: CASSAGTTYQPQHF. CDR3 DNA: TGTGCCAGCAGCGCCGGGACAACTTATCAGCCCCAGCATTTT. Variable domain in full (rest from reference TRBV11-2 and TRBJ1-5): EAGVAQSPRYKIIEKRQSVAFWCNPISGHATLYWYQQILGQGPKLLIQFQNNGVVDDSQLPKDRFSAERLKGVDSTLKIQPAKLEDSAVYLCASSAGTTYQPQHFGDGTRLSIL.

This clonotype was seen at least ten times. J is TRBJ2-3 and V is TRBV7-6; D tentatively fits TRBD1 or TRBD2 (6 bases each). Trimming cost V 5 bases and J 1 base, with 16 bases left between them. This CDR3 comprises 16 residues. Germline-derived CDR1 and CDR2 are SGHVS and FNYEAQ. In DNA form, the CDR3 reads TGTGCCAGCAGCCCCTGGGGGGCGTCCCGCACAGATACGCAGTATTTT. Translated, it gives CASSPWGASRTDTQYF. Supplemented by reference TRBV7-6 and TRBJ2-3, the full variable domain reads GAGVSQSPRYKVTKRGQDVALRCDPISGHVSLYWYRQALGQGPEFLTYFNYEAQQDKSGLPNDRFSAERPEGSISTLTIQRTEQRDSAMYRCASSPWGASRTDTQYFGPGTRLTVL.

This clonotype has a handful of counts. The V and J genes are TRBV7-2 and TRBJ2-5, with D possibly TRBD2 on 7 matching bases. Trimming left V 3 bases short and J 2 bases short, with 10 bases between. The CDR3 runs to 14 residues. Germline values: CDR1 SGHTA, CDR2 FQGNSA. CDR3 DNA: TGTGCCAGCAGCTTGGGAGGGGGGCAAGAGACCCAGTACTTC. It specifies CASSLGGGQETQYF.

The sample holds a few counts of this clonotype. The CDR3 protein is CASSLVRDTDTQYF. CDR3 coding DNA: TGTGCCAGCAGTTTGGTCAGGGACACAGATACGCAGTATTTT. The rearrangement uses TRBV28 and TRBJ2-3; tentatively, D is TRBD1 (5 bases). Germline V gene data show CDR1 as MDHEN and CDR2 as SYDVKM. The CDR3 has 14 amino acids. V lost 3 bases and J 2 bases, leaving 9 bases between the germline ends.

Many counts were recorded for this clonotype. The chain couples TRBV7-9 to TRBJ2-1; 10 nucleotides line up with TRBD2. V dropped 5 bases and J dropped 7; count of bases not matched to a gene: 8. Germline CDR1 is SEHNR and CDR2 is FQNEAQ (reference sequence). The CDR3 has 15 residues. The CDR3 protein is CASSITSGAMNEQFF. The DNA of the CDR3 is TGTGCCAGCAGCATTACTAGCGGGGCCATGAATGAGCAGTTCTTC.

This clonotype has at least ten counts. The rearrangement uses TRBV20-1 and TRBJ1-2, with 9 bases aligning to TRBD1. Germline CDR1 reads DFQATT; CDR2 reads SNEGSKA (reference sequence). The length of the CDR3 is 12 residues. J gave up 4 bases and V 7 bases, and 4 bases lay outside the gene matches. CDR3 protein: CSVRDRAYGYTF. CDR3 DNA: TGCAGTGTTCGGGACAGGGCCTATGGCTACACCTTC.

The chain carries TRBV15 and TRBJ2-5, with D possibly being TRBD2 (7 bases). The germline CDR1 and CDR2 sequences are LNHNV and YYDKDF (reference sequence). Trimming pared 1 base from V and 5 bases from J, leaving 11 bases between. This CDR3 region has 14 residues. The CDR3 DNA sequence: TGTGCCACCAGCAGAGGCGGGGGCCTGGAGACCCAGTACTTC. This gives the protein CATSRGGGLETQYF.

This clonotype was seen at least ten times. The rearrangement links TRBV7-9 to TRBJ2-7, with D possibly matching TRBD1 (5 bases). CDR1 and CDR2 (germline): SEHNR, FQNEAQ (reference sequence). V lost 5 bases and J lost 0, with 11 bases in between. CDR3 size: 14 residues. This CDR3 is CASSQPTASYEQYF. The DNA for the CDR3 is TGTGCCAGCAGCCAACCGACAGCCTCCTACGAGCAGTACTTC.

This clonotype was counted a few times. This chain joins TRBV7-2 and TRBJ2-5; D is unresolved. The CDR3 length is 14 residues. Between the trimmed V and J ends, which lost 2 bases and 5 bases, there was a span of 12 bases. Germline V gives CDR1 SGHTA, CDR2 FQGNSA. The CDR3 region is CASSLRPDLETQYF. CDR3 DNA: TGTGCCAGCAGCTTACGTCCAGACCTCGAGACCCAGTACTTC.